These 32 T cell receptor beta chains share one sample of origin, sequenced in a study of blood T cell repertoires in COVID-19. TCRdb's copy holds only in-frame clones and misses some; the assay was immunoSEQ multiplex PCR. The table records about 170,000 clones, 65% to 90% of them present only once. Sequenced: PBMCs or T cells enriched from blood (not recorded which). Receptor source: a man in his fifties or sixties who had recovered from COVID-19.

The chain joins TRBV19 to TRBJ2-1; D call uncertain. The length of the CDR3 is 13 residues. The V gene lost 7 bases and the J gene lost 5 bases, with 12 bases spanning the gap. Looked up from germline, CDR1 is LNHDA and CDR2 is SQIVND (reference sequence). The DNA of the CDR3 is TGTGCCAGTAAAGGCAGGCTGAACAATGAGCAGTTCTTC. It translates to CASKGRLNNEQFF.

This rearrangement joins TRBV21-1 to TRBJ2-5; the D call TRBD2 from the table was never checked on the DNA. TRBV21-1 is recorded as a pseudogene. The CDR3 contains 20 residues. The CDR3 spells CASSKAFFWTSGGSGETQYF. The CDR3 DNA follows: TGTGCCAGCAGCAAAGCGTTTTTTTGGACTAGCGGGGGGAGTGGGGAGACCCAGTACTTC.

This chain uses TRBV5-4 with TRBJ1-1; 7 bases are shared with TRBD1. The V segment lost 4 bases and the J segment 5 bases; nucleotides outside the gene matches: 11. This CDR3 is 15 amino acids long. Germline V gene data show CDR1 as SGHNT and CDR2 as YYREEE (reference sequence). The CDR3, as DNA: TGTGCCAGCAGCCCACCCGACAGGGTAGGAACTGAAGCTTTCTTT. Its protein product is CASSPPDRVGTEAFF.

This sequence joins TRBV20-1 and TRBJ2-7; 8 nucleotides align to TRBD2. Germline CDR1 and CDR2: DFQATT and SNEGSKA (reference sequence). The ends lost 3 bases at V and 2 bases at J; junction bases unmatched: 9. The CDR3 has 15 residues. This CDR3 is CSASRVVAGTYEQYF. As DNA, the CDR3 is TGCAGTGCTAGTAGGGTCGTAGCGGGGACCTACGAGCAGTACTTC.

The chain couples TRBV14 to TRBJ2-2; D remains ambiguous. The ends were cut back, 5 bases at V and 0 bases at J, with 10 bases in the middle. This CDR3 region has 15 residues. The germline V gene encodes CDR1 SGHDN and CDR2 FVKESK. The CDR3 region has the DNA TGTGCCAGCAGCTCGAGTCAGGCGAACACCGGGGAGCTGTTTTTT. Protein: CASSSSQANTGELFF.

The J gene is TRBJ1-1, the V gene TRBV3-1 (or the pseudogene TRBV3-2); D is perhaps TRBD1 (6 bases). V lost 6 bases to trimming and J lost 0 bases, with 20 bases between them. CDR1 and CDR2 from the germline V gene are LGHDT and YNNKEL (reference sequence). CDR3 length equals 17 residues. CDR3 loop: CASSPSGWGRLNTEAFF. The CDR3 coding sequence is TGTGCCAGCAGTCCTAGCGGTTGGGGGCGGTTGAACACTGAAGCTTTCTTT.

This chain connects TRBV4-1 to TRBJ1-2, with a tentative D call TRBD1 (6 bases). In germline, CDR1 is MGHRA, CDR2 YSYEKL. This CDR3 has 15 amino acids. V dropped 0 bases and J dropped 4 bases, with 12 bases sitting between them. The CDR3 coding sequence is TGCGCCAGCAGCCAAGAGGGGGCAGGGGCCTATGGCTACACCTTC. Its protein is CASSQEGAGAYGYTF.

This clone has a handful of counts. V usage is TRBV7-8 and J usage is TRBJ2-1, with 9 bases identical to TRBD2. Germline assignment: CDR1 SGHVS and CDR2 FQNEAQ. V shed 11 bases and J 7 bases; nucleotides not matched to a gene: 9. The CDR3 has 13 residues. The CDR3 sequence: CAVSGGIGNEQFF. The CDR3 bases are TGTGCCGTGAGCGGGGGGATCGGAAATGAGCAGTTCTTC.

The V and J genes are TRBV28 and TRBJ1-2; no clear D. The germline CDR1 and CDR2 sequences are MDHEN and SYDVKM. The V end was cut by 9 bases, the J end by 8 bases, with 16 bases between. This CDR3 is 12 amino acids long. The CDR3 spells CASETAAGGYTF. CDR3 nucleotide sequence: TGTGCCAGTGAGACGGCGGCGGGAGGCTACACCTTC.

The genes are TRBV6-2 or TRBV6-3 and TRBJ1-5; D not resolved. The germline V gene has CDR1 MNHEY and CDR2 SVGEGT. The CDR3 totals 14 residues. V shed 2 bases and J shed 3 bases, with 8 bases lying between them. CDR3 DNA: TGTGCCAGCAGTTACCCCGGTTACAATCAGCCCCAGCATTTT. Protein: CASSYPGYNQPQHF.

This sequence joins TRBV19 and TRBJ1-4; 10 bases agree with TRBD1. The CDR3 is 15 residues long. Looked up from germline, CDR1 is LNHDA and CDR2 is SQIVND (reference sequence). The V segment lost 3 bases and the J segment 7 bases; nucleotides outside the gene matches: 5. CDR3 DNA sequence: TGTGCCAGTAGTATCCCGGGACAGGGGTTTGAAAAACTGTTTTTT. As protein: CASSIPGQGFEKLFF.

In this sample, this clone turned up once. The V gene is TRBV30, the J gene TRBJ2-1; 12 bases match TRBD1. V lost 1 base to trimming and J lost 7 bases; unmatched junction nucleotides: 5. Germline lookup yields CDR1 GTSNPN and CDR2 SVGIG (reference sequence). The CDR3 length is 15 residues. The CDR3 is CAWSAGTGGLNEQFF. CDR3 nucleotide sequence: TGTGCCTGGAGTGCCGGGACAGGGGGCTTGAATGAGCAGTTCTTC.

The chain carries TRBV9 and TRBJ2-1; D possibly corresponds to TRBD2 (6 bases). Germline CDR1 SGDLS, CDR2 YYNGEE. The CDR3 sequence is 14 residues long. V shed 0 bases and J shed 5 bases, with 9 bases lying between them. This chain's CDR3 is CASSVGTIDNEQFF. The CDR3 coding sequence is TGTGCCAGCAGCGTAGGGACTATAGACAATGAGCAGTTCTTC.

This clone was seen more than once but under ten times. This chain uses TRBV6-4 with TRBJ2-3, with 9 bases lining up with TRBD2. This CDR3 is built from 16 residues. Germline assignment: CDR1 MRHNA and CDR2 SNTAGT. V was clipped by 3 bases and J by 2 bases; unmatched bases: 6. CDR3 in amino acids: CASSEIAGDLTDTQYF. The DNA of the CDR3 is TGTGCCAGCAGTGAGATAGCGGGGGACCTCACAGATACGCAGTATTTT.

CDR3 residues: CASSYPGTALNTEAFF. CDR3 sequence (DNA): TGTGCCAGCAGTTACCCTGGGACTGCTTTGAACACTGAAGCTTTCTTT. The gene calls are TRBV6-2 or TRBV6-3 and TRBJ1-1; the D gene is possibly TRBD1 (5 bases). V lost 2 bases, J lost 0 bases, and 13 bases lay in between. Germline V lookup: CDR1 MNHEY, CDR2 SVGEGT. The CDR3 extends over 16 amino acids.

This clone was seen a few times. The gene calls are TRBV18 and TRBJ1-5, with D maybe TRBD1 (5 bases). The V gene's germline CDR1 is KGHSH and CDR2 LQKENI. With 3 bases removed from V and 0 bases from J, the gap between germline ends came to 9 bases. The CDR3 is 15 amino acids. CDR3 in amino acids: CASSPTGNSNQPQHF. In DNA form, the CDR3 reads TGTGCCAGCTCACCTACAGGAAATAGCAATCAGCCCCAGCATTTT.

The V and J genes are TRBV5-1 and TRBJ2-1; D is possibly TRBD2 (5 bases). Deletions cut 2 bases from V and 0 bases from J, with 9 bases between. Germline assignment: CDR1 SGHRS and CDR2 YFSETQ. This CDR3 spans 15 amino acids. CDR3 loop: CASSLTRSSYNEQFF. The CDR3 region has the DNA TGCGCCAGCAGCTTAACTAGGAGCTCCTACAATGAGCAGTTCTTC.

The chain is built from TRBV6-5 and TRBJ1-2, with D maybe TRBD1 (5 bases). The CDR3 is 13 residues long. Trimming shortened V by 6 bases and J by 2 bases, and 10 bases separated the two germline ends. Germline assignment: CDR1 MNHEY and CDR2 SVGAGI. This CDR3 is CASSRTQNYGYTF. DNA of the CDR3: TGTGCCAGCAGCCGGACACAGAACTATGGCTACACCTTC.

The CDR3 region is CASSGGGTVLSYEQYF. CDR3 sequence (DNA): TGTGCCAGCAGTGGTGGCGGGACGGTTCTCTCCTACGAGCAGTACTTC. The J gene is TRBJ2-7, the V gene TRBV25-1, with D perhaps matching TRBD2 (6 bases). CDR3 length: 16 residues. Germline CDR1 reads MGHDK; CDR2 reads SYGVNS. Trimming cost V 4 bases and J 0 bases, with 16 bases left between them.

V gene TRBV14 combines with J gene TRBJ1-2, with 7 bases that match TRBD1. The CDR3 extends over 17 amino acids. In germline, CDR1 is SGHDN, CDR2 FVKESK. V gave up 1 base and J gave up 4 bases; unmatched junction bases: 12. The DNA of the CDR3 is TGTGCCAGCAGCCAAGGGGCGGGACAGAACGTTGGCTATGGCTACACCTTC. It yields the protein CASSQGAGQNVGYGYTF.

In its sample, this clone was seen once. This CDR3 reads CASSVRTGTEGTQYF. In DNA, the CDR3 is TGCGCCAGCAGCGTCAGAACCGGGACTGAGGGGACCCAGTACTTC. The chain links TRBV5-1 to TRBJ2-5, with D maybe TRBD2 (6 bases). The CDR3 totals 15 residues. The V end lost 4 bases, the J end lost 7 bases, and 20 bases lay between the germline ends. Germline V CDR1 and CDR2: SGHRS, YFSETQ.

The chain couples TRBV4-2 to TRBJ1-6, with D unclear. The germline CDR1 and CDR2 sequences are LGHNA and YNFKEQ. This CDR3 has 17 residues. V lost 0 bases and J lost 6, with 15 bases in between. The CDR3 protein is CASSQDVLPEANSPLHF. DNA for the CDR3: TGTGCCAGCAGCCAAGATGTCCTCCCCGAAGCTAATTCACCCCTCCACTTT.

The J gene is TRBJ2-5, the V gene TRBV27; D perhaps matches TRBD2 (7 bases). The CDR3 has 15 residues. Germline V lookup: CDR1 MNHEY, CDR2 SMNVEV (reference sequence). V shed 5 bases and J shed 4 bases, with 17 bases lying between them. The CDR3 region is CASSTGGGVGETQYF. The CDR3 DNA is TGTGCCAGCAGTACGGGGGGCGGCGTAGGAGAGACCCAGTACTTC.

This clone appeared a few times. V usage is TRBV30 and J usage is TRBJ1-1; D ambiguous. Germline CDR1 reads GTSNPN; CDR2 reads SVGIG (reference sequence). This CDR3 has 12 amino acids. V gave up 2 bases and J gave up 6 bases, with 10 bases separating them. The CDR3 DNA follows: TGTGCCTGGAGTACCCCACGCGCTGAAGCTTTCTTT. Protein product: CAWSTPRAEAFF.

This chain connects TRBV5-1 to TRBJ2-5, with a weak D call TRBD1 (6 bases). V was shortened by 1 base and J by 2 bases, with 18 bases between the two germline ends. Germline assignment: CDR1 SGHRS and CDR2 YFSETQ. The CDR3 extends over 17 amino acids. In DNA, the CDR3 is TGCGCCAGCAGCTTGTCCGGGTTCCCGGGGACACAAGAGACCCAGTACTTC. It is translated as CASSLSGFPGTQETQYF.

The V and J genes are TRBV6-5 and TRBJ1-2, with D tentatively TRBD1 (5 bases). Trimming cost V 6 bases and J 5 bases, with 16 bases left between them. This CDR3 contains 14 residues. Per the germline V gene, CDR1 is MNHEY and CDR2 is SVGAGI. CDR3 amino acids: CASRATRELYGYTF. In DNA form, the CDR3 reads TGTGCCAGCAGGGCCACCAGGGAATTATATGGCTACACCTTC.

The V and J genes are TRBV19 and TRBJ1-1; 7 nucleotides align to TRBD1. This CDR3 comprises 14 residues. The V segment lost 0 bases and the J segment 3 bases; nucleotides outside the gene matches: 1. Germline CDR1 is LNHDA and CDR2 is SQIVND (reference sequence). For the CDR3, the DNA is TGTGCCAGTAGTATAGACGACAGGGACACTGAAGCTTTCTTT. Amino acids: CASSIDDRDTEAFF. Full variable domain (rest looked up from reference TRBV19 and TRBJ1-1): DGGITQSPKYLFRKEGQNVTLSCEQNLNHDAMYWYRQDPGQGLRLIYYSQIVNDFQKGDIAEGYSVSREKKESFPLTVTSAQKNPTAFYLCASSIDDRDTEAFFGQGTRLTVV.

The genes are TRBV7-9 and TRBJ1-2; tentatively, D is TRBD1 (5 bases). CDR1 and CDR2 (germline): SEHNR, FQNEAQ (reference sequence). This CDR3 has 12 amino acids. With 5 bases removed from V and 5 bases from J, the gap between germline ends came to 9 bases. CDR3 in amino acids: CASSPGGYGYTF. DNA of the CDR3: TGTGCCAGCAGCCCCGGGGGGTATGGCTACACCTTC. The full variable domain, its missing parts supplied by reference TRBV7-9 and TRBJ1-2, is DTGVSQNPRHKITKRGQNVTFRCDPISEHNRLYWYRQTLGQGPEFLTYFQNEAQLEKSRLLSDRFSAERPKGSFSTLEIQRTEQGDSAMYLCASSPGGYGYTFGSGTRLTVV.

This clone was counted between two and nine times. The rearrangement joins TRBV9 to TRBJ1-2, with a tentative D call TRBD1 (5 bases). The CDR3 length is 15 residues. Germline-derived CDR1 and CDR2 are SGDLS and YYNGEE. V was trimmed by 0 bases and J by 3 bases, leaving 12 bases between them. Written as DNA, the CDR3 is TGTGCCAGCAGCGTAGATTCCAGGGCGTACTATGGCTACACCTTC. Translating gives CASSVDSRAYYGYTF.

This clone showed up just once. The CDR3 nucleotides read TGTGCCAGCAGCTACTTCCGAGGGGGTGACACAGATACGCAGTATTTT. Translating gives CASSYFRGGDTDTQYF. The chain recombines TRBV11-3 with TRBJ2-3; D may be TRBD1 (6 bases). The CDR3 is 16 residues long. Germline V gene sequence: CDR1 SGHNT, CDR2 YENEEA. Trimming shortened V by 4 bases and J by 2 bases, and 16 bases separated the two germline ends.

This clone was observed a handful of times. The CDR3 DNA follows: TGCGCCAGCAGCCAAGGAGCTCAGGGGGCTAAGGGAAACACCATATATTTT. Encoded protein: CASSQGAQGAKGNTIYF. The V and J genes are TRBV4-1 and TRBJ1-3; 8 bases agree with TRBD1. Per germline, CDR1 MGHRA and CDR2 YSYEKL. This CDR3 comprises 17 residues. Trimming at V came to 1 base and at J to 4 bases, leaving 9 bases not matched to a gene.

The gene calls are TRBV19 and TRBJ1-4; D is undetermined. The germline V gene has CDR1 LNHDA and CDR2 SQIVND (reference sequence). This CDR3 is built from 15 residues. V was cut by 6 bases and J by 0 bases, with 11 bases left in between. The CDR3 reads CASRASDATNEKLFF. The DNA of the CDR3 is TGTGCCAGTAGGGCATCAGATGCAACTAATGAAAAACTGTTTTTT.